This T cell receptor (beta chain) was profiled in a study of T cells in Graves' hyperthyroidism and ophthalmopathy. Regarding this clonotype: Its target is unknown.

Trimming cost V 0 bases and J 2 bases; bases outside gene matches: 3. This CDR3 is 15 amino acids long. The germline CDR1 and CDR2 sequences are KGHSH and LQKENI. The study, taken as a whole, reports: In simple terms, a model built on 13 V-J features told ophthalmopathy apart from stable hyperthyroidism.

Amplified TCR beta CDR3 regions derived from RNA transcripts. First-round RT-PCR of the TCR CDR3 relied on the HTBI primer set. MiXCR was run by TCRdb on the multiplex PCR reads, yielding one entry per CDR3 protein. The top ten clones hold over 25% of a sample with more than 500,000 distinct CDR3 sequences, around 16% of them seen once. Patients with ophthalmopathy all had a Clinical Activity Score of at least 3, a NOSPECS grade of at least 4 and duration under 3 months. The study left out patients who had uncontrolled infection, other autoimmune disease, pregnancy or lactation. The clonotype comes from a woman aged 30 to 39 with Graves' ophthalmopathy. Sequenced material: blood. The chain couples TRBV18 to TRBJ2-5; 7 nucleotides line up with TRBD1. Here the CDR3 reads CASSPPWDRQETQYF. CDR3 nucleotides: TGTGCCAGCTCACCACCTTGGGACAGACAAGAGACCCAGTACTTC.